The sequence of this T cell receptor beta chain was determined in a study of cytomegalovirus exposure and HLA in healthy donors. The CDR3 consists of 16 residues. The V gene's germline CDR1 is LGHNA and CDR2 YNFKEQ. Trimming took 1 base from V and 3 from J; bases not matched to a gene: 7. The study, taken as a whole, reports: Earlier results showed most TCR beta V segments being productive about 87% or about 30% of the time. Later on, a genetic analysis was performed. It linked a missense variant in DCLRE1C with V- and J-gene trimming of TCR beta. There were some V segments, including TRBV6-2 and TRBV6-3, excluded as indistinguishable.

PCR amplification relied on 60 Vbeta primers (plus 13 Jbeta primers). Per the study methods: Later analysis identified roughly 82 million unique TCR beta chains, about 10 million shared. The data were produced by immunoSEQ multiplex PCR, yet TCRdb's version contains in-frame clones alone and is incomplete. V and J calls and clone size come straight from that table; D and trimming were deduced from the DNA. Here the sample spans about 75,000 clones, 84% being singletons. Comment on this clone: As yet, its antigen is unknown.

This sequence originates from a man between 65 and 85 years old in good health and CMV-seropositive. The specimen sequenced was PBMCs. V usage is TRBV4-2 and J usage is TRBJ2-3; 7 bases match TRBD1. CDR3: CASSQGSTGWTDTQYF. CDR3 DNA sequence: TGTGCCAGCAGCCAAGGGTCGACAGGGTGGACAGATACGCAGTATTTT.